Described below is a single T cell receptor beta chain sequence and its context. The sample comes from a study of blood T cell repertoires in COVID-19. Study overall: Collection of acute and convalescent COVID-19 samples took place in the United States, Italy and Spain.

Assay used: immunoSEQ multiplex PCR; TCRdb lists only in-frame clones, some missing. The sample consists of 85,000 to 100,000 clones, 80% to 90% of them appearing once. The CDR3 loop spans 15 amino acids. V was shortened by 3 bases and J by 6 bases, with 16 bases between the two germline ends. The germline gives CDR1 SGHNT, CDR2 YYREEE (reference sequence). The clonotype was recovered from a man aged 45 to 65 with COVID-19, enrolled during active disease. This rearrangement joins TRBV5-4 to TRBJ2-1, with D maybe TRBD1 (6 bases). Sequenced: peripheral blood. The CDR3 sequence: CASSSVVLGANEQFF. The CDR3 bases are TGTGCCAGCAGCTCCGTAGTGTTGGGGGCCAATGAGCAGTTCTTC.